The source of this T cell receptor beta chain is a study of blood T cell repertoires in COVID-19 (dated by TCRdb to the early 2020s). Study-wide context: Collaborator samples came from the United States, Italy and Spain and covered acute and convalescent phases of COVID-19. Where available, HLA class I and class II types were taken from metadata supplied by the sample provider and were not determined by assay-based typing. The material from the prospective study consisted of cDNA or gDNA derived from T cells, B-cell-depleted T cells, or PBMCs. Deeply sampled blood TCRbeta repertoires from subjects exposed to, actively infected with, or recovered from COVID-19 were included in the dataset. The samples were drawn from two sources: the first 160 participants of the ongoing ImmuneRACE study, and 1,000 to 1,500 subjects contributed by 6 global collaborators. The repertoires were released in a freely available public database meant as a resource for research on the immune response to SARS-CoV-2. Nearly every sample came with metadata listing a de-identified subject ID, COVID-19 status, age in years and sex. What the study reported, not specific to this receptor: The amount of clinical and demographic metadata varied by source and participant and was provided uncurated.

As for this clone: The specificity of this receptor is unknown. Base qualities are not recorded, but no much larger clone differs from it by a single base.

TCRbeta CDR3 regions were amplified from genomic DNA using the immunoSEQ Assay, a bias-controlled multiplex PCR. The original methods were these. Within the assay, amplification of reference gene primers was used to estimate how many nucleated cells each sample contained. Sequence reads were collapsed and filtered to measure the absolute abundance of every unique TCRbeta CDR3 rearrangement. For each sample, productive Simpson clonality was calculated as the square root of Simpson's diversity index across productive rearrangements. TCRdb obtained this table from immuneACCESS and retained in-frame rearrangements with V and J assigned. These tables miss some clones; where compared with another copy, unresolved V genes account for less than half of the shortfall, and the remainder is unexplained. V and J calls and clone size are as listed in that table; D and trimming were resolved from the DNA. The sample table holds about 480,000 clones, of which roughly 90% were seen once. The ten top clones hold 1.5% to 2% of the sample.

Enrolling through a virtual design, the prospective study's participants ranged in age from about 18 to 100 years and lived across about two dozen United States geographic areas. In the prospective study, cohorts were assigned on the basis of participant-reported clinical history obtained from a screening survey and a study questionnaire. Recovered participants in ImmuneRACE Cohort 3 were defined as having two consecutive negative NP/OP PCR tests, clearance from a healthcare professional, or resolution of symptoms. In the prospective study, whole blood, serum and a nasopharyngeal or oropharyngeal swab were collected from each participant by mobile phlebotomists. Prospective study participants could optionally give additional blood draws and questionnaires over an approximately two-month period. Prospective study blood samples were shipped either frozen or at room temperature before DNA extraction.

Inclusive of the bounding cysteine and phenylalanine, the CDR3 is 13 residues long. Only the CDR3 part of the read is kept: 39 bases, read in frame from the first base. Per the germline V gene (reference sequence), LNHDA is the CDR1 and SQIVND is the CDR2. The germline V end is reduced by 3 bases and the J end by 8 bases; junction bases left unmatched: 4. The chain is assembled from TRBV19 and TRBJ2-1, and TRBD2 matches 7 of the central bases. The TCR comes from a woman aged 35 to 49 who had recovered from COVID-19. Sequencing was carried out using PBMCs or T cells enriched from blood (not recorded which). The CDR3 has the sequence CASSMGSGDEQFF. At the DNA level, the sequence is TGTGCCAGTAGTATGGGCAGCGGGGATGAGCAGTTCTTC. With all but the CDR3 taken from the reference TRBV19 and TRBJ2-1 genes, the full variable domain is: DGGITQSPKYLFRKEGQNVTLSCEQNLNHDAMYWYRQDPGQGLRLIYYSQIVNDFQKGDIAEGYSVSREKKESFPLTVTSAQKNPTAFYLCASSMGSGDEQFFGPGTRLTVL.